One T cell receptor beta chain is described in this entry. Using RNA transcripts as the source, TCR beta CDR3 regions were amplified. The HTBI primer set was used in a first-round RT-PCR of the TCR CDR3. Each CDR3 protein gets one entry after TCRdb re-called the multiplex PCR reads with MiXCR. This table holds fewer than 550,000 distinct CDR3 sequences, about 15% found once. This entry is derived from a study of T cells in Graves' hyperthyroidism and ophthalmopathy. Across 18 months, stable Graves' hyperthyroidism was marked by no progression to ophthalmopathy. Patients were excluded for uncontrolled infection, other autoimmune disease, pregnancy or lactation. The PBMCs studied were ones that came from 8.5 to 10 ml fresh peripheral blood. Per the germline V gene, CDR1 is DFQATT and CDR2 is SNEGSKA (reference sequence). CDR3 length equals 15 residues. J lost 0 bases, V lost 6 bases, and 7 bases had no gene match.

Sequenced: blood. The chain couples TRBV20-1 to TRBJ2-4, with 8 positions matching TRBD1. The TCR was taken from a woman younger than 35 with Graves' hyperthyroidism. The DNA of the CDR3 is TGCAGTGCCAAGACAGGGGCCGAAGCCAAAAACATTCAGTACTTC. It is translated as CSAKTGAEAKNIQYF.